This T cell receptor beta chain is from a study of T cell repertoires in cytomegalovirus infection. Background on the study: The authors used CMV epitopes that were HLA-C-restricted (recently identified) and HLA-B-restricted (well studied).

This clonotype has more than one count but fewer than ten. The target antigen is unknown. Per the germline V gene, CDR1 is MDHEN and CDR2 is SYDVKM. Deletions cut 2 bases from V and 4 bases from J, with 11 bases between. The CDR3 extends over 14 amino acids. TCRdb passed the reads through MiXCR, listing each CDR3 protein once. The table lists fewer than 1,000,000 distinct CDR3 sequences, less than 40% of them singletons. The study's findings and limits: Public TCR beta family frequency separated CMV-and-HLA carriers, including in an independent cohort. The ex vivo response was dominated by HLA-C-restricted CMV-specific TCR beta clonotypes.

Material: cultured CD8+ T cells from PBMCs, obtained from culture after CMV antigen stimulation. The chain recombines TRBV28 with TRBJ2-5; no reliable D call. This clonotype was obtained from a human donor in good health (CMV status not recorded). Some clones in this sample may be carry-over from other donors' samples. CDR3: CASSLTFSRETQYF. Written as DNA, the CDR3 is TGTGCCAGCAGTTTAACCTTTAGCAGAGAGACCCAGTACTTC.